The 14 T cell receptor beta chains below were found in one sample sequenced in a study of blood T cell repertoires in COVID-19. TCRdb's copy holds only in-frame clones and misses some; the assay was immunoSEQ multiplex PCR. The repertoire has 150,000 or so clones, approximately 91% of them found once; the top ten carry roughly 2.3%. The sample was peripheral blood. These receptors originate from a man between 18 and 35 years old with acute or convalescent COVID-19.

CDR3 sequence: CASSHSSTGSLSSGYTF. The CDR3 nucleotides are TGTGCCAGCAGTCATTCCTCGACAGGCTCCCTTTCGTCAGGCTACACCTTC. This chain joins TRBV27 and TRBJ1-2; D perhaps matches TRBD1 (6 bases). Germline V gene lookup returns CDR1 MNHEY and CDR2 SMNVEV (reference sequence). The CDR3 extends over 17 amino acids. V lost 5 bases and J 8 bases, leaving 27 bases between the germline ends.

V and J are TRBV7-9 and TRBJ1-2; tentative D call: TRBD1 (5 bases). The CDR3 runs 13 residues. CDR1 is SEHNR, CDR2 FQNEAQ, per germline (reference sequence). Deletions cut 1 base from V and 8 bases from J, with 11 bases between. The CDR3 loop is CASSLGGGNGYTF. CDR3 nucleotides: TGTGCCAGCAGCTTAGGCGGGGGGAACGGCTACACCTTC.

The genes are TRBV4-1 and TRBJ2-3, with 7 bases matching TRBD1. Trimming removed 4 bases from V and 0 bases from J; junction bases left unmatched: 10. Germline V gene sequence: CDR1 MGHRA, CDR2 YSYEKL. The CDR3 totals 17 residues. DNA for the CDR3: TGCGCCAGCAGCCGGGTGACACAGGGGATTAGCACAGATACGCAGTATTTT. As protein: CASSRVTQGISTDTQYF.

This chain joins TRBV11-2 and TRBJ1-2; D is perhaps TRBD1 (5 bases). The germline CDR1 and CDR2 sequences are SGHAT and FQNNGV. V lost 2 bases and J lost 1, with 8 bases in between. This CDR3 spans 14 amino acids. The CDR3 region has the DNA TGTGCCAGCAGCTTATTGACAGTTAACTATGGCTACACCTTC. This gives the protein CASSLLTVNYGYTF.

The genes are TRBV20-1 and TRBJ1-5, with D possibly TRBD1 on 5 matching bases. The V end was cut by 3 bases, the J end by 0 bases, with 33 bases between. Germline-derived CDR1 and CDR2 are DFQATT and SNEGSKA (reference sequence). The length of the CDR3 is 22 residues. CDR3 bases: TGCAGTGCTAGTAGGAATTGGGGGGTGGAGGGTGGGATATCGTATAGCAATCAGCCCCAGCATTTT. It codes for CSASRNWGVEGGISYSNQPQHF.

For the CDR3, the DNA is TGTGCCAGCATTTATAACCCGCGAGCGAATGGCTACACCTTC. It yields the protein CASIYNPRANGYTF. This sequence joins TRBV6-6 and TRBJ1-2; D is ambiguous. Trimming took 7 bases from V and 6 from J, leaving 18 bases between them. The CDR3 consists of 14 residues. The germline V gene has CDR1 MNHNY and CDR2 SVGAGI (reference sequence).

The chain is built from TRBV18 and TRBJ2-3; 13 bases map to TRBD2. Germline lookup yields CDR1 KGHSH and CDR2 LQKENI. The trim removed 4 bases at V and 4 bases at J, leaving 2 bases unmatched. The CDR3 is made up of 15 amino acids. CDR3 sequence: CASSRGLAGPDTQYF. CDR3 in DNA: TGTGCCAGCTCACGGGGACTAGCGGGGCCAGATACGCAGTATTTT.

The chain recombines TRBV19 with TRBJ1-4, with no clear D. V was clipped by 8 bases and J by 1 base, with 8 bases between them. Germline V gene data show CDR1 as LNHDA and CDR2 as SQIVND (reference sequence). The CDR3 sequence is 13 residues long. In nucleotides, the CDR3 is TGTGCCAGTCGCCACAGAACTAATGAAAAACTGTTTTTT. Amino acids: CASRHRTNEKLFF.

CDR3 residues: CASSEPGTVNTEAFF. CDR3 bases: TGTGCCAGCAGTGAACCCGGGACAGTGAACACTGAAGCTTTCTTT. The genes are TRBV6-1 and TRBJ1-1; 7 bases agree with TRBD1. Trimming at V came to 2 bases and at J to 0 bases, leaving 3 bases not matched to a gene. CDR1 MNHNS and CDR2 SASEGT come from the germline V gene. The CDR3 totals 15 residues.

V is TRBV3-1 (or the pseudogene TRBV3-2) and J is TRBJ2-7; 8 positions match TRBD1. CDR3 length: 15 residues. V shed 4 bases, J shed 3 bases, and the junction held 8 bases outside the gene matches. Germline V gives CDR1 LGHDT, CDR2 YNNKEL (reference sequence). CDR3 in amino acids: CASSRAGQENYEQYF. CDR3 DNA sequence: TGTGCCAGCAGCCGGGCGGGACAGGAGAACTACGAGCAGTACTTC.

This clone has a handful of counts. Its ends do not fully match the called genes, so a read error is possible. The chain is built from TRBV10-1 and TRBJ2-1; TRBD1 matches 7 bases. Germline V gene data show CDR1 as WNHNN and CDR2 as SYGVQD (reference sequence). The CDR3 runs to 14 residues. The CDR3 sequence: CASSYSQGYTEQFF. Here the CDR3 DNA reads TGCGCCAGCAGTTATTCACAGGGGTACACTGAGCAGTTCTTC.

As DNA, the CDR3 is TGCGCCAGCAGCCAAGCACTCTACAATGAGCAGTTCTTC. This gives the protein CASSQALYNEQFF. The chain uses TRBV4-1 and TRBJ2-1; D is uncertain. Trimming pared 1 base from V and 3 bases from J, leaving 4 bases between. Germline lookup yields CDR1 MGHRA and CDR2 YSYEKL. This CDR3 spans 13 amino acids.

In this sample, this clone turned up once. The chain combines TRBV25-1 with TRBJ2-7; D call uncertain. This CDR3 has 13 residues. Germline V lookup: CDR1 MGHDK, CDR2 SYGVNS. The V and J ends lost 2 bases and 5 bases respectively, with 10 bases between them. The CDR3 region is CASSELTRNEQYF. CDR3 DNA sequence: TGTGCCAGCAGTGAACTGACAAGGAACGAGCAGTACTTC.

This clone was counted between two and nine times. The chain employs TRBV2 and TRBJ1-2; unclear D gene. The CDR3 extends over 14 amino acids. Germline CDR1 SNHLY, CDR2 FYNNEI. The germline V and J ends were trimmed by 5 bases and 10 bases, with 20 bases remaining between them. CDR3 nucleotide sequence: TGTGCCAGCAGTCCTGGTGGGAGGTACAAGGACTACACCTTC. Amino acid sequence: CASSPGGRYKDYTF.